The following is a T cell receptor (beta chain) sequence with its context. Its antigen is unknown. Base quality data are lacking; no much larger clone is found one base away. This specimen comes from a study of blood T cell repertoires in COVID-19 (dated by TCRdb to the early 2020s). Regarding the research as a whole: The collaborator samples originated in the United States, Italy and Spain and spanned the acute and convalescent phases of COVID-19. The samples were drawn from the first 160 participants of the ongoing ImmuneRACE study and from 950 to 1,500 subjects provided by 6 global collaborators. The sample metadata nearly always contained a de-identified subject ID, COVID-19 status, age in years and sex. HLA class I and class II types, where available, came from metadata supplied by the sample provider rather than from assay-based typing. The material from the prospective study consisted of cDNA or gDNA derived from T cells, B-cell-depleted T cells, or PBMCs. Deeply sampled blood TCRbeta repertoires from subjects exposed to, actively infected with, or recovered from COVID-19 were included in the dataset. The repertoires were released in a freely available public database meant as a resource for research on the immune response to SARS-CoV-2. Paper-wide results and their limitations: The amount of clinical and demographic metadata varied by source and participant and was provided uncurated.

Trimming at the junction amounts to 7 bases on V and 0 bases on J, and the germline ends lie 14 bases apart. Including cysteine and phenylalanine, the CDR3 has 15 amino acids. Only the CDR3 region is kept as DNA, spanning 45 bases read in frame from base 1. The CDR1 and CDR2 encoded by the germline V gene are SNHLY and FYNNEI. TCRbeta CDR3 regions were amplified from genomic DNA using the immunoSEQ Assay, a bias-controlled multiplex PCR. The paper's processing steps were these. The number of nucleated cells in each sample was estimated from the amplification of reference gene primers within the assay. To quantify the absolute abundance of each unique TCRbeta CDR3 rearrangement, sequence reads were collapsed and filtered. For each sample, productive Simpson clonality was calculated by taking the square root of Simpson's diversity index across productive rearrangements. TCRdb carries this immuneACCESS record with in-frame sequences only. Its versions omit some clonotypes, under half of them owing to an unresolved V gene in the studies checked, with the rest unexplained. That table supplies the V and J calls and clone size; D and trimming were determined from the DNA. For this sample the table gives around 41,000 clones, of which roughly 90% were detected only once. The ten largest clonotypes hold roughly 5.2% of the sample.

Each collaborating institution followed its own protocols to collect whole blood in K2EDTA tubes. For TCRbeta analysis, collaborators shipped samples in one of three forms: frozen whole blood, isolated PBMCs, or DNA extracted from either of those sample types. The receptor was derived from a human donor in a cohort sampled during active COVID-19. The sample consisted of peripheral blood. The V and J genes are TRBV2 and TRBJ2-3, with a tentative D gene TRBD1 over 5 matching bases. CDR3 reads: CASNPAGQSTDTQYF. The DNA sequence follows: TGTGCCAGCAACCCAGCAGGGCAGAGCACAGATACGCAGTATTTT.